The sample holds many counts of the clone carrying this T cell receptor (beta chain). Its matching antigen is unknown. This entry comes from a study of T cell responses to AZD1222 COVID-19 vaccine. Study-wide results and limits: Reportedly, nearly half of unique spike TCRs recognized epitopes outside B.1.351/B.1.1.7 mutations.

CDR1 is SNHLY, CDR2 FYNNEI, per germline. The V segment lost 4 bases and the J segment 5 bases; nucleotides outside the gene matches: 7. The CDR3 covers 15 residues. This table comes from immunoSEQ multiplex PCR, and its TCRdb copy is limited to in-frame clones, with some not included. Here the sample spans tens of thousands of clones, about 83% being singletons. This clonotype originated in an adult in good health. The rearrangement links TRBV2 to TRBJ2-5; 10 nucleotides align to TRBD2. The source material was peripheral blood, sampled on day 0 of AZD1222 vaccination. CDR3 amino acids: CASSGSGGVGETQYF. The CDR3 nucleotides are TGTGCCAGCAGTGGAAGCGGGGGGGTTGGGGAGACCCAGTACTTC.